The TCR beta chain described here comes from a study of human T cells and chemical hapten exposure. Looking at the study overall: Patients received weekly diphenylcyclopropenone doses to the scalp throughout the roughly 23-week study.

Specified time point: pre-sensitization, week 0. Noted treatment: therapeutic diphenylcyclopropenone sensitization with weekly scalp DPC. General study findings and limits: TCRs above 1 in 1000 frequency stayed constant with DPC sensitization.

The germline V gene encodes CDR1 SGHTA and CDR2 FQGNSA. The length of the CDR3 is 13 residues. The V gene lost 0 bases and the J gene lost 6 bases, with 9 bases spanning the gap. Individual cDNA molecules had unique molecular identifiers attached to them by the library. As originally analysed: Individual samples carried between 23,224 and 690,600 TCRs, with approximately 100,000 as the median. TCRdb re-called the RACE reads with MiXCR, one entry per CDR3 protein. The V and J calls were not made by the authors but by TCRdb's processing. Of 52,000 or so distinct CDR3 sequences in the sample, roughly 10% were seen once. This clonotype was counted only a few times. The antigen remains undetermined.

This receptor was obtained from a middle-aged man with alopecia areata. Some clones in this sample may be carry-over from other donors' samples. Here the sequenced sample was whole blood, taken in connection with sensitization to the hapten diphenylcyclopropenone (DPC). The rearrangement links TRBV7-2 to TRBJ2-7; D may be TRBD2 (5 bases). The CDR3 DNA reads TGTGCCAGCAGCTTAGCAGCCGGGATCGAGCAGTACTTC. This translates into CASSLAAGIEQYF.